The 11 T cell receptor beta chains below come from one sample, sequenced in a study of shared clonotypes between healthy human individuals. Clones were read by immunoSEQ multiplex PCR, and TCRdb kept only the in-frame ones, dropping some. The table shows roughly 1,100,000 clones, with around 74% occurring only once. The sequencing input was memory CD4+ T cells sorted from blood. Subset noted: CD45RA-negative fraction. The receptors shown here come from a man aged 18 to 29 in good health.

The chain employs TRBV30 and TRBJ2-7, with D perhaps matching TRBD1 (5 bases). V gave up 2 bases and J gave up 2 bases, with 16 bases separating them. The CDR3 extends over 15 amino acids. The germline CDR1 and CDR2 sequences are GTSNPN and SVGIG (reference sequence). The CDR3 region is CAWSPQGSPPYEQYF. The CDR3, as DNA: TGTGCCTGGAGTCCCCAGGGCTCGCCACCCTACGAGCAGTACTTC.

The CDR3 protein is CASSRTGRTIKNIQYF. CDR3 DNA sequence: TGTGCCAGCAGCCGTACGGGACGCACGATAAAAAACATTCAGTACTTC. The chain recombines TRBV5-4 with TRBJ2-4, with D perhaps TRBD1 or TRBD2 (5 bases each). Germline V CDR1 and CDR2: SGHNT, YYREEE (reference sequence). V dropped 4 bases and J dropped 4 bases, with 18 bases sitting between them. This CDR3 comprises 16 residues.

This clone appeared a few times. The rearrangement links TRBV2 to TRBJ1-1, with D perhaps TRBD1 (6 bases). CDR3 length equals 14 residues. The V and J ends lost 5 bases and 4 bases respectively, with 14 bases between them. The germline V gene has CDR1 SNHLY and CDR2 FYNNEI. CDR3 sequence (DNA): TGTGCCAGCAGTCAGAAAGGGGGGACCACTGAAGCTTTCTTT. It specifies CASSQKGGTTEAFF.

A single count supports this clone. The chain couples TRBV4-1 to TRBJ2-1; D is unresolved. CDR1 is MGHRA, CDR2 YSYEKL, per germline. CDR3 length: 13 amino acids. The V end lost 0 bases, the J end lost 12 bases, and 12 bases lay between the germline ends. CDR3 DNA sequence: TGCGCCAGCAGCCAAGAAGGATTAGAGAGGCAGTTCTTC. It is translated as CASSQEGLERQFF.

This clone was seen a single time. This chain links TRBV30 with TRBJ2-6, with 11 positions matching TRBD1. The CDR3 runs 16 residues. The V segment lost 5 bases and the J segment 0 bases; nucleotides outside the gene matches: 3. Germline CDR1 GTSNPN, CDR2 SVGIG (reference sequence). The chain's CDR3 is CAWAGTGGSGANVLTF. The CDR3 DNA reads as TGTGCCTGGGCCGGGACAGGGGGCTCTGGGGCCAACGTCCTGACTTTC. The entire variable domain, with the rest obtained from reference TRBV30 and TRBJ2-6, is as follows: SQTIHQWPATLVQPVGSPLSLECTVEGTSNPNLYWYRQAAGRGLQLLFYSVGIGQISSEVPQNLSASRPQDRQFILSSKKLLLSDSGFYLCAWAGTGGSGANVLTFGAGSRLTVL.

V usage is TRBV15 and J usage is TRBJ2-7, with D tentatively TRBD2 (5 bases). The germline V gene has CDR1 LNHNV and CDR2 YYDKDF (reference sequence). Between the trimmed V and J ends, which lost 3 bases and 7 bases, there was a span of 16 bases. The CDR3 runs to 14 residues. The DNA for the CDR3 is TGTGCCACCAGCAGGGACTCGTCCGTGAGGGAGCAGTACTTC. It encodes CATSRDSSVREQYF.

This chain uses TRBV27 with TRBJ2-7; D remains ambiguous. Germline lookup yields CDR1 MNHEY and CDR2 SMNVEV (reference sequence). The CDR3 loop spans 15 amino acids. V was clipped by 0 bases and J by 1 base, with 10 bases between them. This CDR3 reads CASSLSPLISYEQYF. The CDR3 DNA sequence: TGTGCCAGCAGTTTATCGCCTCTCATTTCCTACGAGCAGTACTTC.

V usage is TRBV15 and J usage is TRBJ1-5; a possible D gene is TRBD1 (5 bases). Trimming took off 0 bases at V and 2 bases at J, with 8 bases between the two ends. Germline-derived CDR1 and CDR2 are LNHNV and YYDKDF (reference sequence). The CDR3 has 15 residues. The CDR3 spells CATSRDVQGNQPQHF. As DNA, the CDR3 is TGTGCCACCAGCAGAGACGTACAGGGCAATCAGCCCCAGCATTTT.

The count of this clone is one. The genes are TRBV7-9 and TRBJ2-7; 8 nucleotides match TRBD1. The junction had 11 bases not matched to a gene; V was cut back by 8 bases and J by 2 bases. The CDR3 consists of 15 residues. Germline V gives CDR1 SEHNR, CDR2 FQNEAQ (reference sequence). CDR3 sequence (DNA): TGTGCCAGCCGCCCAACCGGGACAGGACCCTACGAGCAGTACTTC. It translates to CASRPTGTGPYEQYF.

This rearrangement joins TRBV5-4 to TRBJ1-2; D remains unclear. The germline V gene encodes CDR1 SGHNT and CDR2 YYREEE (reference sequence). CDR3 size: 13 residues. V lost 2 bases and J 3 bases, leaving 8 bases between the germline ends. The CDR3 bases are TGTGCCAGCAGCTTCCGAAAAGACTATGGCTACACCTTC. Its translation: CASSFRKDYGYTF. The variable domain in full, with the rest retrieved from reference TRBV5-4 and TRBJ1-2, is ETGVTQSPTHLIKTRGQQVTLRCSSQSGHNTVSWYQQALGQGPQFIFQYYREEENGRGNFPPRFSGLQFPNYSSELNVNALELDDSALYLCASSFRKDYGYTFGSGTRLTVV.

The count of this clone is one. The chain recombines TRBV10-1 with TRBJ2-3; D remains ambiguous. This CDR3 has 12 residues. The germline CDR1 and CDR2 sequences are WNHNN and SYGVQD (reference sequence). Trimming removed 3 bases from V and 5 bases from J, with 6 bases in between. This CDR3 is CASSEGGDTQYF. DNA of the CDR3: TGCGCCAGCAGTGAAGGTGGAGATACGCAGTATTTT.